The present T cell receptor (beta chain) was sequenced within a study of T cell repertoires in cytomegalovirus infection. Study results and limitations: Summed frequency of shared TCR beta families picked out CMV carriers who also had the relevant HLA.

V lost 6 bases, J lost 2 bases, and 12 bases lay in between. This CDR3 spans 14 amino acids. Germline V gene lookup returns CDR1 LNHDA and CDR2 SQIVND (reference sequence). This clonotype was seen more than once but under ten times. Its antigen is as yet unknown. TCRdb re-called the reads with MiXCR, one entry per CDR3 protein. Here the sample spans roughly 600,000 distinct CDR3 sequences, less than 25% being singletons. The clonotype was recovered from a human donor in good health (CMV status not recorded). Some clones in this sample may be carry-over from other donors' samples. The chain employs TRBV19 and TRBJ2-3; possibly TRBD1 or TRBD2 for D (5 bases each). Sequencing was performed on CD8+ T cells from PBMCs. In DNA, the CDR3 is TGTGCCAGTAGAGGGGAGACAGTCACAGATACGCAGTATTTT. It specifies CASRGETVTDTQYF.